The clone carrying this TCR beta chain is a singleton in its sample. Germline V gene lookup returns CDR1 SQVTM and CDR2 ANQGSEA. Trimming stripped 2 bases from V and 5 bases from J, with 13 bases between. CDR3 length: 13 residues. Here immunoSEQ multiplex PCR was the method, and the copy in TCRdb shows in-frame clones only, minus some. The repertoire holds about 20,000 clones, with over 70% as singletons. The sample originates from a study of blood T cell repertoires in COVID-19. The specimen sequenced was peripheral blood. This chain links TRBV29-1 with TRBJ2-7; tentative D call: TRBD2 (5 bases). The origin of this receptor is a human donor in a cohort sampled during active COVID-19. The DNA for the CDR3 is TGCAGCGTTGAATCGGGGAGAGGCAACGAGCAGTACTTC. Its translation: CSVESGRGNEQYF.